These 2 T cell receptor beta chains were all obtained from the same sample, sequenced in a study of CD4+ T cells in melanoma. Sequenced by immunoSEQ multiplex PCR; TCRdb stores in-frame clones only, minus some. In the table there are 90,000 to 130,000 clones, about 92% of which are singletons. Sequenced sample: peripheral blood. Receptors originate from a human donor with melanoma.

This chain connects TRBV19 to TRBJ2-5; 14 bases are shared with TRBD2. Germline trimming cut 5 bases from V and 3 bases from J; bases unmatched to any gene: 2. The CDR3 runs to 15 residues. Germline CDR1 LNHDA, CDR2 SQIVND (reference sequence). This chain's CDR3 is CASSPGLAGEETQYF. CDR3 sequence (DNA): TGTGCCAGTAGTCCGGGACTAGCGGGAGAAGAGACCCAGTACTTC. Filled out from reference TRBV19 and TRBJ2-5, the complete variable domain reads DGGITQSPKYLFRKEGQNVTLSCEQNLNHDAMYWYRQDPGQGLRLIYYSQIVNDFQKGDIAEGYSVSREKKESFPLTVTSAQKNPTAFYLCASSPGLAGEETQYFGPGTRLLVL.

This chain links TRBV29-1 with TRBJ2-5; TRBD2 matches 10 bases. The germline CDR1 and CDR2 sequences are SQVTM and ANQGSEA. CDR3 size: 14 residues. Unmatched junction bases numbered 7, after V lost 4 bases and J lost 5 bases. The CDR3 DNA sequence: TGCAGCGTTGTAGCGGGAGGCTCCAGGGAGACCCAGTACTTC. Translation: CSVVAGGSRETQYF.